One and the same sample provided the 12 T cell receptor beta chains below, sequenced in a study of shared clonotypes between healthy human individuals. Sequencing used immunoSEQ multiplex PCR; TCRdb keeps in-frame clones, though not all of them. This sample yields about a million clones, of which approximately 70% are seen a single time; approximately 1.5% belongs to the top ten. Sequencing used memory CD4+ T cells sorted from blood. Subset in this sample: CD45RA-negative fraction. The receptor set was obtained from a man aged 18 to 35 in good health.

This clone was counted only a few times. The V and J genes are TRBV7-6 and TRBJ1-5; TRBD1 agrees at 8 bases. V was clipped by 2 bases and J by 7 bases; unmatched bases: 7. This CDR3 comprises 15 residues. Germline CDR1 and CDR2: SGHVS and FNYEAQ. The CDR3 DNA sequence: TGTGCCAGCAGCTTAAGGCAGGGGGCCGCCCAGCCCCAGCATTTT. It translates to CASSLRQGAAQPQHF.

The chain has TRBV9 and TRBJ1-4; unclear D gene. The length of the CDR3 is 17 residues. Germline V lookup: CDR1 SGDLS, CDR2 YYNGEE. Trimming took off 4 bases at V and 0 bases at J, with 16 bases between the two ends. CDR3 region: CASSPKVWIATNEKLFF. DNA for the CDR3: TGTGCCAGCAGCCCTAAGGTGTGGATAGCAACTAATGAAAAACTGTTTTTT.

This clone was seen a handful of times. V usage is TRBV2 and J usage is TRBJ2-3; 7 nucleotides match TRBD2. CDR1 is SNHLY and CDR2 is FYNNEI in the germline V gene. There are 14 residues in the CDR3. With V trimmed by 6 bases and J by 2 bases, 5 bases remained unmatched. As DNA, the CDR3 is TGTGCCAGCAGGATGAGCGGGGACACAGATACGCAGTATTTT. Protein sequence: CASRMSGDTDTQYF.

The chain carries TRBV4-3 and TRBJ2-7, with 10 bases that match TRBD2. Germline CDR1 LGHNA, CDR2 YSLEER. The CDR3 covers 15 residues. Unmatched junction bases numbered 7, after V lost 4 bases and J lost 4 bases. The CDR3 DNA reads as TGCGCCAGCAGCCGGATACCGACTAGCGGGTACGAGCAGTACTTC. Protein sequence: CASSRIPTSGYEQYF.

The chain couples TRBV16 to TRBJ1-2; 7 nucleotides agree with TRBD1. From germline, CDR1 is KGHSY and CDR2 FQNENV. CDR3 length equals 15 residues. Germline trimming cut 3 bases from V and 6 bases from J; bases unmatched to any gene: 10. The CDR3 protein is CASSHRSGQRDGYTF. CDR3 coding DNA: TGTGCCAGCAGCCATAGATCGGGACAGAGAGATGGCTACACCTTC.

The chain has TRBV6-5 and TRBJ1-2, with 7 bases matching TRBD1. This CDR3 has 14 residues. The V gene's germline CDR1 is MNHEY and CDR2 SVGAGI. J lost 7 bases, V lost 4 bases, and 9 bases had no gene match. CDR3 region: CASSWDRGLSGYTF. The CDR3 DNA is TGTGCCAGCAGTTGGGACAGAGGGTTAAGTGGCTACACCTTC.

V usage is TRBV7-9 and J usage is TRBJ2-7; 8 positions agree with TRBD1. This CDR3 is built from 16 residues. Germline V gene lookup returns CDR1 SEHNR and CDR2 FQNEAQ (reference sequence). With V trimmed by 5 bases and J by 4 bases, 13 bases remained unmatched. CDR3 sequence reads: CASSNAQGQGGYEQYF. The CDR3 nucleotides are TGTGCCAGCAGCAACGCCCAAGGACAGGGAGGTTACGAGCAGTACTTC.

The gene calls are TRBV5-4 and TRBJ1-1, with a weak D call TRBD1 (5 bases). This CDR3 has 14 amino acids. Trimming left V 4 bases short and J 5 bases short, with 15 bases between. Germline values: CDR1 SGHNT, CDR2 YYREEE (reference sequence). This CDR3 reads CASSIPGLGTEAFF. For the CDR3, the DNA is TGTGCCAGCAGCATCCCGGGACTGGGGACTGAAGCTTTCTTT. Complete variable domain (other parts from reference TRBV5-4 and TRBJ1-1): ETGVTQSPTHLIKTRGQQVTLRCSSQSGHNTVSWYQQALGQGPQFIFQYYREEENGRGNFPPRFSGLQFPNYSSELNVNALELDDSALYLCASSIPGLGTEAFFGQGTRLTVV.

The chain couples TRBV10-3 to TRBJ2-2; D is possibly TRBD1 (5 bases). Trimming stripped 2 bases from V and 6 bases from J, with 7 bases between. The germline CDR1 and CDR2 sequences are ENHRY and SYGVKD. The CDR3 has 13 residues. DNA for the CDR3: TGTGCCATCAGTGAGAGGGGCGCCGGGGAGCTGTTTTTT. It codes for CAISERGAGELFF.

This chain joins TRBV12-1 and TRBJ1-5. TRBV12-1 is annotated as a pseudogene. The length of the CDR3 is 16 residues. The CDR3 sequence: CASSCGTAGSNQPQHF. The CDR3 coding sequence is TGTGCCAGCAGCTGTGGGACCGCCGGGAGCAATCAGCCCCAGCATTTT.

This sequence joins TRBV27 and TRBJ2-1; 9 bases agree with TRBD1. The CDR3 runs 15 residues. Unmatched junction bases numbered 11, after V lost 6 bases and J lost 8 bases. Per the germline V gene, CDR1 is MNHEY and CDR2 is SMNVEV (reference sequence). CDR3 nucleotides: TGTGCCAGCAGATCTCCGGGACAGGGATATTATGAGCAGTTCTTC. This codes for CASRSPGQGYYEQFF.

This sequence joins TRBV25-1 and TRBJ2-5; perhaps TRBD2 as D (5 bases). The V end was cut by 4 bases, the J end by 5 bases, with 11 bases between. CDR3 length: 13 amino acids. Germline CDR1 and CDR2: MGHDK and SYGVNS. The CDR3 DNA reads as TGTGCCAGCAGTGCCGTACAGCGGGAGACCCAGTACTTC. The encoded protein is CASSAVQRETQYF.